This TCR beta chain was recorded in a study of T-cell reconstitution after alpha-beta-depleted transplantation in children. The library targeted TCRbeta and was prepared with unique molecular identifiers. TCRdb redid the calling of the PCR reads with MiXCR, one entry per CDR3 protein. The table lists some 200,000 distinct CDR3 sequences, 14% to 15% of them singletons. There are a few counts of this clonotype. This sample comprised PBMCs from the stem cell graft donor, obtained from the stem cell graft. This clonotype was obtained from a human donor who donated a stem cell graft to a child with acute lymphoblastic leukemia.

The DNA for the CDR3 is TGTGCCAGCAGCCTCAGACTAGCGGGAGCGGTCTACAATGAGCAGTTCTTC. Residues: CASSLRLAGAVYNEQFF. V and J are TRBV12-3 or TRBV12-4 and TRBJ2-1; 12 nucleotides align to TRBD2. V trimming: 6 bases; J trimming: 3 bases; junction bases outside the gene matches: 9. This CDR3 region has 17 residues.